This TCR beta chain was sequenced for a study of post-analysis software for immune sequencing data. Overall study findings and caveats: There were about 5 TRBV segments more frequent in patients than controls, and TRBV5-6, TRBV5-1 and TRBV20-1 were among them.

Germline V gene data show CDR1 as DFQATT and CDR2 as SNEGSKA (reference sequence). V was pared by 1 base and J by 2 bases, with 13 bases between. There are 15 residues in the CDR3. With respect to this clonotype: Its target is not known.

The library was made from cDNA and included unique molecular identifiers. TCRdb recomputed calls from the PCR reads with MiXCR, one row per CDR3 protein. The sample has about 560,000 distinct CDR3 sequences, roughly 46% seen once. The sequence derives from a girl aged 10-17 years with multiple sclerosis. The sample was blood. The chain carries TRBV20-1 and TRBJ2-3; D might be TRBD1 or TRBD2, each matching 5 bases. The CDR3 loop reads CSARAGDRSTDTQYF. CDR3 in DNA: TGCAGTGCTAGAGCTGGGGACCGCTCCACAGATACGCAGTATTTT.